The 4 T cell receptor beta chains reported below all come from one sample, sequenced in a study of shared clonotypes between healthy human individuals. Naive CD8 cells, CD45RO-negative and positively selected for CCR7, excluded terminally differentiated effector memory CD45RA+ cells. Using immunoSEQ multiplex PCR, the repertoire was profiled, and TCRdb retains in-frame clones only, with some absent. This sample has fewer than 1 million clones, with 90% to 97% found just once. The sample was naive CD8+ T cells sorted from blood. These TCRs come from a man aged 30 to 39 in good health.

This sequence joins TRBV9 and TRBJ2-5, with TRBD2 as a possible D gene (6 bases). Germline-derived CDR1 and CDR2 are SGDLS and YYNGEE. V gave up 0 bases and J gave up 2 bases, with 11 bases separating them. The CDR3 has 15 amino acids. CDR3 bases: TGTGCCAGCAGCGTAGCGGGAGCAGGTCAAGAGACCCAGTACTTC. Residues: CASSVAGAGQETQYF.

About this clone: Other nucleotide sequences from this sample produce the same CDR3. This chain connects TRBV7-9 to TRBJ2-2; no clear D. The length of the CDR3 is 12 residues. Per germline, CDR1 SEHNR and CDR2 FQNEAQ (reference sequence). Trimming pared 3 bases from V and 4 bases from J, leaving 3 bases between. Here the CDR3 DNA reads TGTGCCAGCAGCTTCCTCACCGGGGAGCTGTTTTTT. Protein product: CASSFLTGELFF. The full variable domain, its missing parts supplied by reference TRBV7-9 and TRBJ2-2, is DTGVSQNPRHKITKRGQNVTFRCDPISEHNRLYWYRQTLGQGPEFLTYFQNEAQLEKSRLLSDRFSAERPKGSFSTLEIQRTEQGDSAMYLCASSFLTGELFFGEGSRLTVL.

Remarks on this clone: The sample holds other DNA sequences that translate to the same CDR3. This chain connects TRBV27 to TRBJ1-1, with a weak D call TRBD1 (6 bases). The CDR3 is made up of 14 amino acids. Per the germline V gene, CDR1 is MNHEY and CDR2 is SMNVEV (reference sequence). The V gene lost 2 bases and the J gene lost 3 bases, with 10 bases spanning the gap. The DNA of the CDR3 is TGTGCCAGCAGTTTAGGGGGCGCTGACACTGAAGCTTTCTTT. Protein product: CASSLGGADTEAFF.

This rearrangement joins TRBV9 to TRBJ2-1; TRBD2 is a possible D gene (6 bases). Germline values: CDR1 SGDLS, CDR2 YYNGEE. The V end lost 0 bases, the J end lost 3 bases, and 22 bases lay between the germline ends. The CDR3 extends over 19 amino acids. The CDR3 loop is CASSVGGGGELASYNEQFF. The CDR3 DNA follows: TGTGCCAGCAGCGTAGGGGGTGGAGGGGAACTAGCAAGCTACAATGAGCAGTTCTTC.